These 29 T cell receptor beta chains were all obtained from the same sample, sequenced in a study of OX40 agonist ivuxolimab in advanced cancers. Method: immunoSEQ multiplex PCR; TCRdb's copy keeps in-frame clones and lacks some. The top ten clones hold 0.38% of a sample with around 68,000 clones, around 87% of them seen once. Sequencing was performed on CD4+ or CD8+ T cells sorted from blood, taken in a trial of the OX40 agonist ivuxolimab. The source is an adult with an advanced solid tumor such as melanoma, head and neck, liver or kidney cancer.

The gene calls are TRBV19 and TRBJ2-5; D may be TRBD2 (7 bases). The CDR3 runs to 17 residues. Germline-derived CDR1 and CDR2 are LNHDA and SQIVND (reference sequence). Trimming cost V 4 bases and J 5 bases, with 23 bases left between them. The CDR3 is CASSTNRGSGGLETQYF. CDR3 nucleotides: TGTGCCAGTAGTACCAATAGGGGGTCGGGAGGTTTGGAGACCCAGTACTTC.

This chain joins TRBV5-4 and TRBJ2-1, with 9 bases fitting TRBD1. The V segment lost 2 bases and the J segment 7 bases; nucleotides outside the gene matches: 7. Germline V gene lookup returns CDR1 SGHNT and CDR2 YYREEE (reference sequence). The CDR3 runs 15 residues. The CDR3 region has the DNA TGTGCCAGCAGCTTCCTCGGGACAGGGACGAATGAGCAGTTCTTC. It is translated as CASSFLGTGTNEQFF.

The chain has TRBV6-1 and TRBJ2-7; D is unclear. Germline CDR1 MNHNS, CDR2 SASEGT. CDR3 length: 13 amino acids. Trimming stripped 10 bases from V and 0 bases from J, with 13 bases between. CDR3 nucleotide sequence: TGTGCCACCAGCCCCGGGCTCTCCTACGAGCAGTACTTC. It encodes CATSPGLSYEQYF.

The J gene is TRBJ2-1, the V gene TRBV6-5, with D perhaps matching TRBD1 (7 bases). This CDR3 has 14 amino acids. Germline assignment: CDR1 MNHEY and CDR2 SVGAGI. V was shortened by 5 bases and J by 8 bases, with 16 bases between the two germline ends. The CDR3 protein is CASSAGQGVYEQFF. As DNA, the CDR3 is TGTGCCAGCAGTGCGGGGCAGGGGGTCTATGAGCAGTTCTTC.

The chain links TRBV11-3 to TRBJ1-1; no definite D call. With 5 bases removed from V and 4 bases from J, the gap between germline ends came to 11 bases. The germline V gene has CDR1 SGHNT and CDR2 YENEEA. This CDR3 region has 13 residues. The CDR3 reads CASSGGYGTEAFF. DNA of the CDR3: TGTGCCAGCAGCGGAGGCTACGGCACTGAAGCTTTCTTT.

The chain carries TRBV7-9 and TRBJ1-1; perhaps TRBD1 as D (5 bases). The V end lost 1 base, the J end lost 0 bases, and 12 bases lay between the germline ends. Germline values: CDR1 SEHNR, CDR2 FQNEAQ (reference sequence). This CDR3 comprises 16 residues. The CDR3 here is CASSLVGGHLNTEAFF. DNA for the CDR3: TGTGCCAGCAGCTTAGTAGGAGGACATCTGAACACTGAAGCTTTCTTT.

This clone has more than one count but fewer than ten. The chain links TRBV2 to TRBJ2-7; 9 bases fit TRBD2. CDR3 length: 14 residues. Per germline, CDR1 SNHLY and CDR2 FYNNEI. J was trimmed by 5 bases and V by 3 bases; bases with no gene match: 5. This CDR3 is CASSEGRGGDEQYF. CDR3 bases: TGTGCCAGCAGTGAGGGGCGGGGGGGCGACGAGCAGTACTTC.

J is TRBJ1-5 and V is TRBV6-5; D is perhaps TRBD1 (6 bases). V lost 2 bases and J lost 9, with 14 bases in between. The CDR3 loop spans 14 amino acids. The germline V gene encodes CDR1 MNHEY and CDR2 SVGAGI. This CDR3 reads CASSYRGGPTPQHF. CDR3 coding DNA: TGTGCCAGCAGTTACAGGGGGGGGCCTACGCCCCAGCATTTT.

V gene TRBV21-1 combines with J gene TRBJ2-2; the D call in the table, TRBD2, was not verified against the DNA. TRBV21-1 is classified as a pseudogene. CDR3 length equals 18 residues. The CDR3 protein is CASSFSTSGGANTGELFF. The CDR3 coding sequence is TGTGCCAGCAGCTTCTCGACTAGCGGGGGAGCGAACACCGGGGAGCTGTTTTTT.

J is TRBJ1-6 and V is TRBV6-4; D is perhaps TRBD1 (5 bases). CDR1 and CDR2 from the germline V gene are MRHNA and SNTAGT. The CDR3 is made up of 14 amino acids. Trimming removed 4 bases from V and 7 bases from J, with 11 bases in between. For the CDR3, the DNA is TGTGCCAGCAGTGGGGCAGGGAACAATTCACCCCTCCACTTT. The encoded protein is CASSGAGNNSPLHF.

This clone was seen a handful of times. The J gene is TRBJ1-5, the V gene TRBV7-9, with D perhaps matching TRBD1 (5 bases). Trimming stripped 6 bases from V and 3 bases from J, with 12 bases between. This CDR3 region has 14 residues. Germline CDR1 and CDR2: SEHNR and FQNEAQ (reference sequence). The CDR3 DNA is TGTGCCAGCAGTCCCTTGGGACCCAATCAGCCCCAGCATTTT. This codes for CASSPLGPNQPQHF.

This chain connects TRBV9 to TRBJ2-7, with D hard to call. The CDR3 runs to 15 residues. The V gene's germline CDR1 is SGDLS and CDR2 YYNGEE. Trimming removed 0 bases from V and 2 bases from J, with 12 bases in between. Here the CDR3 reads CASSVDADPTYEQYF. In DNA form, the CDR3 reads TGTGCCAGCAGCGTAGATGCAGATCCGACCTACGAGCAGTACTTC.

The rearrangement links TRBV7-9 to TRBJ1-1; TRBD1 might be the D (5 bases). Looked up from germline, CDR1 is SEHNR and CDR2 is FQNEAQ (reference sequence). Deletions cut 1 base from V and 2 bases from J, with 11 bases between. The CDR3 covers 15 residues. The CDR3 loop is CASSLGGRDNTEAFF. In nucleotides, the CDR3 is TGTGCCAGCAGCTTAGGGGGCAGGGATAACACTGAAGCTTTCTTT.

The J gene is TRBJ1-5, the V gene TRBV6-6; D remains ambiguous. Trimming stripped 6 bases from V and 9 bases from J, with 18 bases between. There are 14 residues in the CDR3. The germline V gene has CDR1 MNHNY and CDR2 SVGAGI (reference sequence). In nucleotides, the CDR3 is TGTGCCAGCAGACCCGGGTTTGGCAGAGGGCCCCAGCATTTT. Encoded protein: CASRPGFGRGPQHF.

The chain combines TRBV7-9 with TRBJ2-1; the D call may be TRBD1 or TRBD2 (6 bases each). Germline lookup yields CDR1 SEHNR and CDR2 FQNEAQ (reference sequence). The V end was cut by 2 bases, the J end by 9 bases, with 20 bases between. CDR3 length: 16 residues. The CDR3 DNA follows: TGTGCCAGCAGCTTACTTCTGTCGGGGGCTGGGGGTGAGCAGTTCTTC. This codes for CASSLLLSGAGGEQFF.

In this sample, this clone turned up a few times. The CDR3, as DNA: TGTGCCAGCAGCCCGGGACCGATGATCTCGATTCAGCCCCAGCATTTT. This codes for CASSPGPMISIQPQHF. The V and J genes are TRBV28 and TRBJ1-5; D possibly corresponds to TRBD1 (5 bases). Trimming left V 6 bases short and J 6 bases short, with 21 bases between. CDR1 MDHEN and CDR2 SYDVKM come from the germline V gene. This CDR3 is 16 amino acids long.

This chain links TRBV19 with TRBJ2-5, with D unresolved. Trimming removed 6 bases at V and 2 bases at J, with 16 bases between. The CDR3 has 15 residues. The germline CDR1 and CDR2 sequences are LNHDA and SQIVND (reference sequence). Here the CDR3 DNA reads TGTGCCAGTAGCCCGCGCTTCATGCGGCAAGAGACCCAGTACTTC. This encodes CASSPRFMRQETQYF.

The chain has TRBV5-1 and TRBJ1-1; TRBD1 agrees at 7 bases. Trimming took 0 bases from V and 0 from J; bases not matched to a gene: 8. Germline V lookup: CDR1 SGHRS, CDR2 YFSETQ. The CDR3 consists of 17 residues. CDR3 amino acids: CASSLGGQRLVNTEAFF. CDR3 in DNA: TGCGCCAGCAGCTTGGGGGGACAGCGACTCGTGAACACTGAAGCTTTCTTT.

This chain connects TRBV5-4 to TRBJ1-2; maybe TRBD1 (5 bases). The CDR3 spans 15 residues. CDR1 is SGHNT and CDR2 is YYREEE in the germline V gene (reference sequence). Trimming removed 0 bases from V and 3 bases from J, with 12 bases in between. In nucleotides, the CDR3 is TGTGCCAGCAGCTTGGCAGAGGGGAGCTACTATGGCTACACCTTC. Encoded protein: CASSLAEGSYYGYTF.

The chain employs TRBV29-1 and TRBJ1-5; 8 bases are a match to TRBD1. V was pared by 7 bases and J by 2 bases, with 16 bases of the junction left unmatched. The CDR3 runs 17 residues. Germline V gives CDR1 SQVTM, CDR2 ANQGSEA. CDR3 sequence (DNA): TGCAGCGCCTGGACAGGGACCGGAACGGCGGGCAATCAGCCCCAGCATTTT. Protein sequence: CSAWTGTGTAGNQPQHF. The full variable domain, in which reference TRBV29-1 and TRBJ1-5 provide the parts outside the CDR3, is SAVISQKPSRDICQRGTSLTIQCQVDSQVTMMFWYRQQPGQSLTLIATANQGSEATYESGFVIDKFPISRPNLTFSTLTVSNMSPEDSSIYLCSAWTGTGTAGNQPQHFGDGTRLSIL.

The rearrangement links TRBV6-5 to TRBJ1-2, with a weak D call TRBD1 (5 bases). CDR3 length: 12 amino acids. Per germline, CDR1 MNHEY and CDR2 SVGAGI. Trimming cost V 5 bases and J 4 bases, with 8 bases left between them. Here the CDR3 reads CASSRQGYGYTF. CDR3 nucleotides: TGTGCCAGCAGTCGCCAGGGCTATGGCTACACCTTC.

V is TRBV19 and J is TRBJ2-7; TRBD1 matches 9 bases. Germline V CDR1 and CDR2: LNHDA, SQIVND (reference sequence). The CDR3 contains 15 residues. After removal of 6 bases from V and 1 base from J, the junction contained 7 bases not matched to a gene. This chain's CDR3 is CASRYTGGASYEQYF. The DNA for the CDR3 is TGTGCCAGTAGATACACAGGGGGCGCATCCTACGAGCAGTACTTC.

The chain is built from TRBV27 and TRBJ1-2, with D possibly TRBD1 on 5 matching bases. The V and J ends lost 5 bases and 4 bases respectively, with 14 bases between them. Germline CDR1 reads MNHEY; CDR2 reads SMNVEV (reference sequence). CDR3 length: 14 amino acids. CDR3 protein: CASSDSHPIYGYTF. In DNA form, the CDR3 reads TGTGCCAGCAGTGACAGCCACCCAATCTATGGCTACACCTTC.

The V call is TRBV5-1, the J call TRBJ2-7; 7 bases are shared with TRBD1. Germline values: CDR1 SGHRS, CDR2 YFSETQ. The CDR3 is 15 residues long. With V trimmed by 0 bases and J by 6 bases, 9 bases remained unmatched. CDR3: CASSLGDRVRSEQYF. The DNA of the CDR3 is TGCGCCAGCAGCTTGGGCGACAGGGTCCGTTCCGAGCAGTACTTC.

This clone was seen once. This rearrangement joins TRBV5-1 to TRBJ2-1, with D perhaps being TRBD1 or TRBD2 (5 bases each). The CDR3 has 16 residues. Germline values: CDR1 SGHRS, CDR2 YFSETQ. V was clipped by 3 bases and J by 3 bases, with 16 bases between them. The CDR3 DNA is TGCGCCAGCAGCTCCCCCGGAGGTAGGGGCTACAATGAGCAGTTCTTC. Translating it yields CASSSPGGRGYNEQFF.

This chain joins TRBV30 and TRBJ1-1; D call uncertain. The CDR3 length is 14 residues. Germline-derived CDR1 and CDR2 are GTSNPN and SVGIG (reference sequence). Trimming removed 4 bases at V and 0 bases at J, with 12 bases between. The CDR3 DNA reads TGTGCCTGGACCAACAGAACCCTGAACACTGAAGCTTTCTTT. Translated: CAWTNRTLNTEAFF.

The CDR3, as DNA: TGTGCCAGCAGCGTAGTTATCGGGGAGCTGTTTTTT. Protein sequence: CASSVVIGELFF. The chain combines TRBV9 with TRBJ2-2; D call uncertain. V was trimmed by 0 bases and J by 7 bases, leaving 4 bases between them. CDR1 is SGDLS, CDR2 YYNGEE, per germline. There are 12 residues in the CDR3. Together with reference TRBV9 and TRBJ2-2, the CDR3 gives the full variable domain: DSGVTQTPKHLITATGQRVTLRCSPRSGDLSVYWYQQSLDQGLQFLIQYYNGEERAKGNILERFSAQQFPDLHSELNLSSLELGDSALYFCASSVVIGELFFGEGSRLTVL.

The chain recombines TRBV6-5 with TRBJ2-2; D is ambiguous. Looked up from germline, CDR1 is MNHEY and CDR2 is SVGAGI. The CDR3 sequence is 15 residues long. The V end lost 5 bases, the J end lost 4 bases, and 14 bases lay between the germline ends. CDR3 nucleotides: TGTGCCAGCAGTATGACCCAAACGGGCACCGGGGAGCTGTTTTTT. Its translation: CASSMTQTGTGELFF.

The chain combines TRBV6-5 with TRBJ1-6; no definite D call. V was clipped by 0 bases and J by 6 bases, with 3 bases between them. The CDR3 sequence is 13 residues long. Germline V gene sequence: CDR1 MNHEY, CDR2 SVGAGI. This CDR3 reads CASSYSPNSPLHF. As DNA, the CDR3 is TGTGCCAGCAGTTACTCGCCTAATTCACCCCTCCACTTT.